This is a list of T cell receptor beta chains from one sample in a study of blood T cell repertoires in COVID-19. The data were produced by immunoSEQ multiplex PCR, yet TCRdb's version contains in-frame clones alone and is incomplete. The sample includes fewer than 450,000 clones, about 90% seen only once; the top ten take around 0.6%. The sample comprised PBMCs or T cells enriched from blood (not recorded which). Receptors originate from a man aged 18 to 30 who had recovered from COVID-19. Each CDR3 is given with its conserved first and last residue. A D gene is named only where the DNA matches it firmly. Not every row has a clone size; where given, it reads once, few, many or a size class.

-	TRBV11-1	-	TRBJ1-1	TGTGCCAGCAGCTTATTGAATCGGGTAGCGGCCACTGAAGCTTTCTTT	CASSLLNRVAATEAFF
few	TRBV11-2	-	TRBJ2-1	TGTGCCAGCAGCTCACTACTCTCCTACAATGAGCAGTTCTTC	CASSSLLSYNEQFF
once	TRBV20-1	-	TRBJ1-4	TGCAGTGCTCTACGGGTGGAAAAACTGTTTTTT	CSALRVEKLFF
-	TRBV7-9	-	TRBJ1-2	TGTGCCAGCAGCGAGCGTACAGGGATCTATGGCTACACCTTC	CASSERTGIYGYTF
few	TRBV2	-	TRBJ2-3	TGTGCCAGCTGTGCAGGGGATATAGTTGATACGCAGTATTTT	CASCAGDIVDTQYF
-	TRBV5-1	-	TRBJ1-1	TGCGCCAGCAGCTTGTCACAGAAGAACACTGAAGCTTTCTTT	CASSLSQKNTEAFF
few	TRBV5-4	-	TRBJ2-1	TGTGCCAGCAGCCGAGGGTCCGCGGTTAGGAATGAGCAGTTCTTC	CASSRGSAVRNEQFF
-	TRBV19	-	TRBJ2-7	TGTGCCAGTAGTCCTTATTACGCCCCTACTAGGGCGGGAAAGGTCTACGAGCAGTACTTC	CASSPYYAPTRAGKVYEQYF
-	TRBV27	TRBD1	TRBJ1-6	TGTGCCAGCACCGTAGGAGGACAGGGGGCACATTCACCCCTCCACTTT	CASTVGGQGAHSPLHF
-	TRBV7-3	TRBD1	TRBJ2-6	TGTGCCAGCAGCTCCTCAGGGGGAGTCGGCTCTGGGGCCAACGTCCTGACTTTC	CASSSSGGVGSGANVLTF
-	TRBV20-1	TRBD1	TRBJ1-3	TGCAGTGCTAGTTCAAGACAGGGGGCGGTGGACACCATATATTTT	CSASSRQGAVDTIYF
-	TRBV3-1/TRBV3-2	-	TRBJ1-5	TGTGCCAGCAGCGTCGGGGTGGGCAATCAGCCCCAGCATTTT	CASSVGVGNQPQHF
-	TRBV4-1	TRBD2	TRBJ2-1	TGCGCCAGCAGCGACGGGGGGTACAATGAGCAGTTCTTC	CASSDGGYNEQFF
-	TRBV28	-	TRBJ2-5	TGTGCCAGCAGGCTCTCGGGGGGCAGGGAGGAGACCCAGTACTTC	CASRLSGGREETQYF
-	TRBV6-4	-	TRBJ1-2	TGTGCCAGAATGGGGGGGAGGAAACCGAACTATGGCTACACCTTC	CARMGGRKPNYGYTF
-	TRBV27	TRBD1	TRBJ2-2	TGTGCCAGCCGCCTAGAAAACAGGGGGACAAGGGAGCTGTTTTTT	CASRLENRGTRELFF
-	TRBV6-5	-	TRBJ2-7	TGTGCCAGCAGTTACACCCGGGGCGGGATGGGGTACTTC	CASSYTRGGMGYF
-	TRBV9	TRBD1	TRBJ1-5	TGTGCCAGCAGCGTATCGGAGACAGGGGGTTTTAGCGATCAGCCCCAGCATTTT	CASSVSETGGFSDQPQHF
-	TRBV4-2	-	TRBJ1-5	TGTGCCAGCAGCCAAGATCGGGTTAGACAGCCCCAGCATTTT	CASSQDRVRQPQHF
-	TRBV19	-	TRBJ1-1	TGTGCCAGTAGTATGTTAGCCAGGAACACTGAAGCTTTCTTT	CASSMLARNTEAFF
-	TRBV6-5	TRBD1	TRBJ1-2	TGTGCCAGCAGTTCCTATTGGACAGGGGATGGCTACACCTTC	CASSSYWTGDGYTF
-	TRBV28	-	TRBJ1-2	TGTGCCAGCAGTCCTCCCCGGGGCTATGGCTACACCTTC	CASSPPRGYGYTF
-	TRBV3-1/TRBV3-2	-	TRBJ2-5	TGTGCCAGCAGCCAAGGGACTGGGAAAGAGACCCAGTACTTC	CASSQGTGKETQYF
-	TRBV2	TRBD1	TRBJ1-1	TGTGCCAGCAGTCAAGGGGGCCTCACTGAAGCTTTCTTT	CASSQGGLTEAFF
once	TRBV7-9	-	TRBJ2-1	TGTGCCAGCGGCCGGGGTGAGCAGTTCTTC	CASGRGEQFF
-	TRBV5-4	-	TRBJ2-2	TGTGCCAGCACCATCGCAGGGCGGGAGCTGTTTTTT	CASTIAGRELFF
once	TRBV10-3	-	TRBJ1-2	TGTGCCACTTCCCGGGAGGGCACAGACTATGGCTACACCTTC	CATSREGTDYGYTF
few	TRBV10-3	TRBD2	TRBJ2-3	TGTGCCATCAAGGCGGGGGAAAGCACAGATACGCAGTATTTT	CAIKAGESTDTQYF
-	TRBV4-1	TRBD1	TRBJ1-3	TGCGCCAGCGTTGACAGGGATAAAACGCCCTCTGGAAACACCATATATTTT	CASVDRDKTPSGNTIYF
-	TRBV11-2	TRBD1	TRBJ1-1	TGTGCCAGCAGCTTCGGATGGACAGGGAACACTGAAGCTTTCTTT	CASSFGWTGNTEAFF
-	TRBV28	TRBD1	TRBJ2-1	TGTGCCAGCAGTTTGAATAGGCAGGGGGCGATCTTC	CASSLNRQGAIF
-	TRBV19	TRBD1	TRBJ1-5	TGTGCCAGTTCACAGGGGGGTTCGTTCAATCAGCCCCAGCATTTT	CASSQGGSFNQPQHF
once	TRBV9	-	TRBJ1-2	TGTGCCAGCAGTGAGGGTAGCACCGCTAACTATGGCTACACCTTC	CASSEGSTANYGYTF
-	TRBV5-1	TRBD1	TRBJ1-3	TGCGCCAGCAGCCCGGACAGGGACTCTGGAAACACCATATATTTT	CASSPDRDSGNTIYF
once	TRBV5-6	-	TRBJ2-1	TGTGCCAGCAGCTTGGGGGGGCTCTCCTACAATGAGCAGTTCTTC	CASSLGGLSYNEQFF
once	TRBV7-8	TRBD1	TRBJ1-2	TGTGCCAGCAGCACACGACAGGGGGTGAACTATGGCTACACCTTC	CASSTRQGVNYGYTF
-	TRBV6-6	-	TRBJ1-4	TGTGCCACCTACTTCCGTGGGGCGGGGCCTAATGAAAAACTGTTTTTT	CATYFRGAGPNEKLFF
-	TRBV3-1/TRBV3-2	-	TRBJ1-1	TGTGCCAGCAGCCAAGATTATATCGGTGCAGGGGCTTTCTTT	CASSQDYIGAGAFF
-	TRBV4-1	-	TRBJ1-5	TGCGCCAGCAGCCAAGGACAGGATAGCAATCAGCCCCAGCATTTT	CASSQGQDSNQPQHF
few	TRBV19	TRBD1	TRBJ1-2	TGTGCCAGTAGGAAAGACAGGGCCACTTCTAACTATGGCTACACCTTC	CASRKDRATSNYGYTF
-	TRBV11-3	-	TRBJ2-1	TGTGCCAGCAGCTCAGGGGGGCCAACAGGTGGCGAGCAGTTCTTC	CASSSGGPTGGEQFF
-	TRBV25-1	-	TRBJ1-1	TGTGCCAGCAGTGAAGCTGGGGCGGGGACTGAAGCTTTCTTT	CASSEAGAGTEAFF
-	TRBV28	-	TRBJ2-5	TGTGCCAGCAGTTTCTGGCCAGAATCCCTGCAAGAGACCCAGTACTTC	CASSFWPESLQETQYF
-	TRBV7-2	-	TRBJ1-4	TGTGCCAGCAGCTTAGGAACAGGGCGGGATGAAAAACTGTTTTTT	CASSLGTGRDEKLFF
-	TRBV2	-	TRBJ1-5	TGTGCCAGCACTCGTAGGGGGGAGGGGAATCAGCCCCAGCATTTT	CASTRRGEGNQPQHF
once	TRBV7-8	TRBD2	TRBJ2-1	TGTGCCAGCAGCTTATGGCTAGCGGGGGGGGACAATGAGCAGTTCTTC	CASSLWLAGGDNEQFF
-	TRBV6-5	-	TRBJ1-2	TGTGCCAGCTTTGGCGGGGGAAGGGACTATGGCTACACCTTC	CASFGGGRDYGYTF
-	TRBV7-9	TRBD2	TRBJ2-3	TGTGCCAGCAGCACCAATGGGGCGGGAGTGCCAGATACGCAGTATTTT	CASSTNGAGVPDTQYF
-	TRBV18	-	TRBJ1-5	TGTGCCAGCTCAGCCAGAGAGGGGCCCCAGCATTTT	CASSAREGPQHF
once	TRBV30	-	TRBJ2-3	TGTGCCTGGAGTAGCGGTAGCTTGTCCGGTACGCAGTATTTT	CAWSSGSLSGTQYF
-	TRBV6-5	-	TRBJ1-4	TGTGCCAGCAGCTCTTCGGGGGGGTTCGAACTGTTTTTT	CASSSSGGFELFF
once	TRBV3-1/TRBV3-2	-	TRBJ1-2	TGTGCCAGCAGCTTCCTCGGGAGGGCCCCGGGGGGCTACACCTTC	CASSFLGRAPGGYTF